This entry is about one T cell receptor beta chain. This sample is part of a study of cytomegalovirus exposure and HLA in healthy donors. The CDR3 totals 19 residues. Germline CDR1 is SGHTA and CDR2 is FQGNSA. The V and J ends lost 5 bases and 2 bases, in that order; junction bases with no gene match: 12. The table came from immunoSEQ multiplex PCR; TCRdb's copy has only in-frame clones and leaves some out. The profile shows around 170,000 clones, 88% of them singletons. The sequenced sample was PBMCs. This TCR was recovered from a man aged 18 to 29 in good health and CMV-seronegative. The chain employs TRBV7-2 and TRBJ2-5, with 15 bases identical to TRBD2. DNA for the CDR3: TGTGCCAGCAGCCCTATACCCGGGACTAGCGGGAGGCCGCAAGAGACCCAGTACTTC. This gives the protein CASSPIPGTSGRPQETQYF.